Listed below are T cell receptor beta chains from one sample, sequenced in a study of T-cell reconstitution after alpha-beta-depleted transplantation in children. TCRdb reprocessed the PCR reads with MiXCR, giving one entry per CDR3 protein. The sample has about 580,000 distinct CDR3 sequences, roughly 23% seen once. Material: PBMCs, mostly from graft donor cells, obtained 360 days after TCRalphabeta/CD19-depleted stem cell transplant. The receptors stem from a boy younger than two who had a stem cell transplant for acute myeloid leukemia, so the T cells may come from the graft donor. Each CDR3 is given with its conserved first and last residue. Each record gives: V gene, J gene, CDR3 protein.

v_gene: TRBV7-2
j_gene: TRBJ2-4
CDR3aa: CASSAEPKNIQYF

v_gene: TRBV4-3
j_gene: TRBJ2-7
CDR3aa: CASSQYTGEIYEQYF

v_gene: TRBV21-1
j_gene: TRBJ2-3
CDR3aa: CASSTQGDGTDTQYF

v_gene: TRBV29-1
j_gene: TRBJ2-7
CDR3aa: CSVGHPVTYEQYF

v_gene: TRBV12-3/TRBV12-4
j_gene: TRBJ1-1
CDR3aa: CASVLRGLRTAFF

v_gene: TRBV2
j_gene: TRBJ2-3
CDR3aa: CASSDRTARTDTQYF

v_gene: TRBV12-3/TRBV12-4
j_gene: TRBJ1-6
CDR3aa: CTSSLEGDVARLYNSPLHF

v_gene: TRBV12-3/TRBV12-4
j_gene: TRBJ1-2
CDR3aa: CASFEQLNYGYTF

v_gene: TRBV5-6
j_gene: TRBJ2-3
CDR3aa: CASSFSGGVTDTQYF

v_gene: TRBV7-2
j_gene: TRBJ2-5
CDR3aa: CASSEGQLLETQYF

v_gene: TRBV5-1
j_gene: TRBJ2-5
CDR3aa: CASSLLAGNKETQYF

v_gene: TRBV7-9
j_gene: TRBJ2-7
CDR3aa: CASSLVDGETHEQYF

v_gene: TRBV27
j_gene: TRBJ2-5
CDR3aa: CASSLRTSGLYQETQYF

v_gene: TRBV24-1
j_gene: TRBJ2-1
CDR3aa: CATSDLKDYNEQFF

v_gene: TRBV28
j_gene: TRBJ2-5
CDR3aa: CASSLLSYSGPETQYF

v_gene: TRBV12-3/TRBV12-4
j_gene: TRBJ2-7
CDR3aa: CASRGGPTSIYEQYF

v_gene: TRBV29-1
j_gene: TRBJ1-5
CDR3aa: CSVAGQGVQPQHF

v_gene: TRBV12-3/TRBV12-4
j_gene: TRBJ2-3
CDR3aa: CASSPRSGGGTDTQYF

v_gene: TRBV11-3
j_gene: TRBJ2-1
CDR3aa: CASSSPGHHNEQFF

v_gene: TRBV30
j_gene: TRBJ2-5
CDR3aa: CAWNVGGEETQYF

v_gene: TRBV29-1
j_gene: TRBJ2-2
CDR3aa: CSVEDQAGWGTGELFF

v_gene: TRBV12-3/TRBV12-4
j_gene: TRBJ2-2
CDR3aa: CASIGQGDFGELFF

v_gene: TRBV5-1
j_gene: TRBJ2-3
CDR3aa: CASSLEAGRGDTQYF

v_gene: TRBV29-1
j_gene: TRBJ1-2
CDR3aa: CSVATGDVDYGYTF

v_gene: TRBV12-3/TRBV12-4
j_gene: TRBJ2-5
CDR3aa: CASSLEFRVGTGPTESWETQYF

v_gene: TRBV20-1
j_gene: TRBJ1-5
CDR3aa: CSAISPFGQYSNQPQHF